This TCR beta chain emerged from a study of blood T cell repertoires in COVID-19. This clone was observed a few times. Trimming pared 9 bases from V and 6 bases from J, leaving 18 bases between. The CDR3 runs to 15 residues. The V gene's germline CDR1 is LNHDA and CDR2 SQIVND (reference sequence). Clones were read by immunoSEQ multiplex PCR, and TCRdb kept only the in-frame ones, dropping some. The sample consists of around 110,000 clones, 80% of them appearing once. This sequence originates from a man in his sixties or seventies with acute or convalescent COVID-19. Sequencing was done on a sample of peripheral blood. The V gene is TRBV19, the J gene TRBJ1-6, with a possible D match to TRBD1 (5 bases). The CDR3 loop reads CASRRQGGFNSPLHF. The CDR3 nucleotides are TGTGCCAGCCGCAGGCAGGGAGGCTTTAATTCACCCCTCCACTTT.